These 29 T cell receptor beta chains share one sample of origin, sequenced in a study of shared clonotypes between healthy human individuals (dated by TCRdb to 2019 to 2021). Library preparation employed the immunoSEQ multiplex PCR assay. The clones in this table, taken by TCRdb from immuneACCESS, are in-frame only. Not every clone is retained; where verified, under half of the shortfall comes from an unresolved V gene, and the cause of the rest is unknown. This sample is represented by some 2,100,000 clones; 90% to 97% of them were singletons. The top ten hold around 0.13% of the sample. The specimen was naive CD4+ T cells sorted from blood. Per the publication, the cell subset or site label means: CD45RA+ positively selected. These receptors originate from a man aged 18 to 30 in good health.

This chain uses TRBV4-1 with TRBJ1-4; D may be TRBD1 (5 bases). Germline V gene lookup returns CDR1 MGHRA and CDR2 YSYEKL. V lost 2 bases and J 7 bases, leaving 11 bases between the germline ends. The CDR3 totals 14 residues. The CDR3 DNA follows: TGCGCCAGCAGCCAATGGTCAGGGCTTGAAAAACTGTTTTTT. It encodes CASSQWSGLEKLFF.

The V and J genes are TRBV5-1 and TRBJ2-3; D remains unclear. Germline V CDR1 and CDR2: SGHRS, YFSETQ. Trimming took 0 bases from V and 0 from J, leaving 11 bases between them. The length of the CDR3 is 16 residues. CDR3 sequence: CASSLAPTTSTDTQYF. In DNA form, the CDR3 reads TGCGCCAGCAGCTTGGCCCCAACCACTAGCACAGATACGCAGTATTTT.

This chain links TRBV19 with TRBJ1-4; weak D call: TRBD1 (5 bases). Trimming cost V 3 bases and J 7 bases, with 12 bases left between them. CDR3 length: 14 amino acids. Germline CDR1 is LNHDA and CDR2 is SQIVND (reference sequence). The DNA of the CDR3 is TGTGCCAGTAGTATTGGCAGGGTGGTTGAAAAACTGTTTTTT. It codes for CASSIGRVVEKLFF.

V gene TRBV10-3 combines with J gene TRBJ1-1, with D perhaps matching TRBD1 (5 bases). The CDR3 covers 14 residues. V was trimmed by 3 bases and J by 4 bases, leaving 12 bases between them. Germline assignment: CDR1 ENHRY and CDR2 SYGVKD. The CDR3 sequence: CAISERRDVTEAFF. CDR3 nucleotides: TGTGCCATCAGTGAACGCCGGGACGTCACTGAAGCTTTCTTT.

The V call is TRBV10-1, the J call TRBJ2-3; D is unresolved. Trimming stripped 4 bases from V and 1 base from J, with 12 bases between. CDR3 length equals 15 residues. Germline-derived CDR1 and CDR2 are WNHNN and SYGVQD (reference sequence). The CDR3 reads CASSAGDPGTDTQYF. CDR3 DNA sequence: TGCGCCAGCAGTGCTGGAGATCCCGGCACAGATACGCAGTATTTT.

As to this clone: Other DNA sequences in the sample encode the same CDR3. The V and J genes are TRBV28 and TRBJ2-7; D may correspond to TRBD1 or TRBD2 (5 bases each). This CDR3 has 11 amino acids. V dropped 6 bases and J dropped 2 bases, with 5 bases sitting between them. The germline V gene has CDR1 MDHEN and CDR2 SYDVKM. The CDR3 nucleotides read TGTGCCAGCAGGGGGGCCTACGAGCAGTACTTC. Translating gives CASRGAYEQYF.

DNA of the CDR3: TGTGCCAGCAGTGATATCCCAGCGAACACTGAAGCTTTCTTT. Amino acids: CASSDIPANTEAFF. The rearrangement joins TRBV6-4 to TRBJ1-1; D not resolved. CDR1 MRHNA and CDR2 SNTAGT come from the germline V gene. This CDR3 is built from 14 residues. V was trimmed by 3 bases and J by 1 base, leaving 9 bases between them.

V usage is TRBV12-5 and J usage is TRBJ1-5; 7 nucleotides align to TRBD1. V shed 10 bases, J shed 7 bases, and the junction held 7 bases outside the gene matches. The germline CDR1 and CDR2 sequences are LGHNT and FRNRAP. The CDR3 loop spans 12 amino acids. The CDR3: CATGGGGQPQHF. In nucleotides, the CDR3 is TGTGCTACAGGGGGTGGAGGCCAGCCCCAGCATTTT.

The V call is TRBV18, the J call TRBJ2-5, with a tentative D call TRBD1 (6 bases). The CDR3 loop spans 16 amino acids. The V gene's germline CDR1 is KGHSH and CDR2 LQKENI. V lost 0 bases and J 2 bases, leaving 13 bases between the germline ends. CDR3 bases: TGTGCCAGCTCACCACCCCGGACAGTCTTACAAGAGACCCAGTACTTC. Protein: CASSPPRTVLQETQYF.

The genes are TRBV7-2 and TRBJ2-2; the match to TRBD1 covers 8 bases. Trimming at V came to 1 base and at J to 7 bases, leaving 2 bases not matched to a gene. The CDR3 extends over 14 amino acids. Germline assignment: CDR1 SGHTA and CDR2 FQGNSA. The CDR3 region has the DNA TGTGCCAGCAGCTTAGACAGGGGGAGCGGGGAGCTGTTTTTT. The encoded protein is CASSLDRGSGELFF.

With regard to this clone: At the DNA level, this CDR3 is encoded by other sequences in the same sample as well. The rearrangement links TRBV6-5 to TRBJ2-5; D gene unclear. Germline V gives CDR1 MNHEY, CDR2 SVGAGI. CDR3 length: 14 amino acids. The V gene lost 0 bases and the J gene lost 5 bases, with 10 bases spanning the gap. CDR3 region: CASSYSRLGETQYF. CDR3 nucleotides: TGTGCCAGCAGTTACTCAAGACTGGGGGAGACCCAGTACTTC.

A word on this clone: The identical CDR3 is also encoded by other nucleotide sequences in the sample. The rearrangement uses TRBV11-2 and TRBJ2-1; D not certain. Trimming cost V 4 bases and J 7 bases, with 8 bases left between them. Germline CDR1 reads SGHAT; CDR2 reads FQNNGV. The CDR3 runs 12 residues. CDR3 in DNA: TGTGCCAGCAGCTCCCAGAGGAATGAGCAGTTCTTC. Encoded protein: CASSSQRNEQFF.

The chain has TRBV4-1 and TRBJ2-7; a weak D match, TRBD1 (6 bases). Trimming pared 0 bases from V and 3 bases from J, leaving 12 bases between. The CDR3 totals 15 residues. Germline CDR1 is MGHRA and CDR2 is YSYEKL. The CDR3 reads CASSQDFGGFYEQYF. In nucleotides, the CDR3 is TGCGCCAGCAGCCAAGATTTTGGGGGCTTCTACGAGCAGTACTTC.

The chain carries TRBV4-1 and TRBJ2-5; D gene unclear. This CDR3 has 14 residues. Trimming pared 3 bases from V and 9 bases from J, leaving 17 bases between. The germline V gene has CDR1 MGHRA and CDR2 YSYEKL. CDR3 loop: CASSQSQLTNPQYF. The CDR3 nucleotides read TGCGCCAGCAGCCAGTCCCAACTGACGAACCCCCAGTACTTC.

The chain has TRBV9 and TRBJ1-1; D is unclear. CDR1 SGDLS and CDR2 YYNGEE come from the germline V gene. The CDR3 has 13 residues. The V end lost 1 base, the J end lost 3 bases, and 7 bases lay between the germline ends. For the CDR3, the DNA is TGTGCCAGCAGCGTACTGGGGTACACTGAAGCTTTCTTT. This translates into CASSVLGYTEAFF. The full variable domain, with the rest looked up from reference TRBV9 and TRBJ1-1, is DSGVTQTPKHLITATGQRVTLRCSPRSGDLSVYWYQQSLDQGLQFLIQYYNGEERAKGNILERFSAQQFPDLHSELNLSSLELGDSALYFCASSVLGYTEAFFGQGTRLTVV.

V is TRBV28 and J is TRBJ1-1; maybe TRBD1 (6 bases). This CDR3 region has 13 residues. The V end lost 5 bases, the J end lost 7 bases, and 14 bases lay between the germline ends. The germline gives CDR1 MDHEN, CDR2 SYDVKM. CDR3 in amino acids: CASSGAGTLEAFF. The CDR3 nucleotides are TGTGCCAGCAGTGGGGCCGGGACACTTGAAGCTTTCTTT. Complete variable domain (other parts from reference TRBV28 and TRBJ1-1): DVKVTQSSRYLVKRTGEKVFLECVQDMDHENMFWYRQDPGLGLRLIYFSYDVKMKEKGDIPEGYSVSREKKERFSLILESASTNQTSMYLCASSGAGTLEAFFGQGTRLTVV.

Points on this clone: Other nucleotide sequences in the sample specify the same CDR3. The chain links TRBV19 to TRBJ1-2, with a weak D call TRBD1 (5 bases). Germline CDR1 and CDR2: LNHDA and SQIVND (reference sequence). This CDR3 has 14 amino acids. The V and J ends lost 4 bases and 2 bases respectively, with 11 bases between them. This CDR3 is CASSKGGVNYGYTF. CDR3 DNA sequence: TGTGCCAGTAGTAAAGGAGGGGTGAACTATGGCTACACCTTC.

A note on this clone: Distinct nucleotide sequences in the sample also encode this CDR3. The CDR3 loop is CASSPPGRQPQHF. Written as DNA, the CDR3 is TGTGCCAGCAGCCCACCCGGGAGGCAGCCCCAGCATTTT. The chain joins TRBV7-2 to TRBJ1-5; D remains ambiguous. Germline V gene data show CDR1 as SGHTA and CDR2 as FQGNSA. The CDR3 has 13 residues. Between the trimmed V and J ends, which lost 5 bases and 7 bases, there was a span of 12 bases.

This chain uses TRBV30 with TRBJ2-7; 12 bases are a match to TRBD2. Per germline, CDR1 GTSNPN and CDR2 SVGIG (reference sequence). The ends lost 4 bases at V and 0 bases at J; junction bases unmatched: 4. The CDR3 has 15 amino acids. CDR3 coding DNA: TGTGCCTGGAACAGGGGACTAGCGGGCTCCTACGAGCAGTACTTC. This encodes CAWNRGLAGSYEQYF.

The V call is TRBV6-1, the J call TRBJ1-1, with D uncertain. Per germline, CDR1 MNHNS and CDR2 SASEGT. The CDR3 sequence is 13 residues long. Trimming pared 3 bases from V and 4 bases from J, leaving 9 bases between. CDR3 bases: TGTGCCAGCAGTGACGGCCTAGCCACTGAAGCTTTCTTT. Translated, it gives CASSDGLATEAFF.

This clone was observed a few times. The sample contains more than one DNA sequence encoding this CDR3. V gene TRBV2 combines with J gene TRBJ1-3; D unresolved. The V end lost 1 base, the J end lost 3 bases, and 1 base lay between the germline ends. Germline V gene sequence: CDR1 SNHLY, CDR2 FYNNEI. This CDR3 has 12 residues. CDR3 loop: CASSEVGNTIYF. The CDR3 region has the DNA TGTGCCAGCAGTGAAGTTGGAAACACCATATATTTT.

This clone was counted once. The CDR3 DNA sequence: TGTGCCAGCTCCAGTGGGGCACAGGTGCGGGGGAACGAGCAGTACTTC. Encoded protein: CASSSGAQVRGNEQYF. This chain links TRBV28 with TRBJ2-7; 7 nucleotides line up with TRBD2. The CDR3 length is 16 residues. The J segment lost 5 bases and the V segment lost 8 bases, leaving 18 bases of the junction unmatched. CDR1 is MDHEN and CDR2 is SYDVKM in the germline V gene.

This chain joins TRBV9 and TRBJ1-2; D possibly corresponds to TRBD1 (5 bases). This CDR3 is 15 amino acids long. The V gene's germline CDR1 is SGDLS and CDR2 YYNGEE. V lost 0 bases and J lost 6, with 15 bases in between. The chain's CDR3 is CASSVGWGVQNGYTF. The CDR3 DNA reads TGTGCCAGCAGCGTAGGCTGGGGGGTCCAAAATGGCTACACCTTC.

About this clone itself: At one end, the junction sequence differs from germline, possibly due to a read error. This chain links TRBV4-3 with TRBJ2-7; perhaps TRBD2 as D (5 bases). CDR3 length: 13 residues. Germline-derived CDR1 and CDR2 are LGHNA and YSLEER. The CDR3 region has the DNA TGCGCCAGCAGCCAAGATCGCGGAGGATTCAACCTGTTC. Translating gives CASSQDRGGFNLF.

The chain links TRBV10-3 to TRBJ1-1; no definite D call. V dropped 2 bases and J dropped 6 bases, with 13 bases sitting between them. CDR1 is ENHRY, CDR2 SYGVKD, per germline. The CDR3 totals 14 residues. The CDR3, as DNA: TGTGCCATCAGTGAGGGTGCGGGAAAGGCTGAAGCTTTCTTT. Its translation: CAISEGAGKAEAFF.

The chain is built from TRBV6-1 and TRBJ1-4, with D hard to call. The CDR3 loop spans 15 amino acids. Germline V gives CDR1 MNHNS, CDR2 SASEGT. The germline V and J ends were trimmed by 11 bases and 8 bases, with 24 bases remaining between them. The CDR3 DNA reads TGTGCCGCGGGTGGGTTACAGTTAGCCTACGAAAAACTGTTTTTT. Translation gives CAAGGLQLAYEKLFF.

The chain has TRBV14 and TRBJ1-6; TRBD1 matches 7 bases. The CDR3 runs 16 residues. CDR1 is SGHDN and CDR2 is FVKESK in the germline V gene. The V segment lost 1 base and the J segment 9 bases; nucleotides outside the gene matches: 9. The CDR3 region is CASSQASGTAISPLHF. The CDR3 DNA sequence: TGTGCCAGCAGCCAAGCTTCTGGGACAGCAATTTCACCCCTCCACTTT.

CDR3 sequence: CASSALAGGINEQFF. The DNA of the CDR3 is TGTGCCAGCAGCGCCCTAGCGGGGGGAATTAATGAGCAGTTCTTC. V and J are TRBV11-2 and TRBJ2-1; TRBD2 matches 11 bases. Germline V gene data show CDR1 as SGHAT and CDR2 as FQNNGV. The V and J ends lost 5 bases and 7 bases, in that order; junction bases with no gene match: 7. CDR3 length: 15 amino acids.

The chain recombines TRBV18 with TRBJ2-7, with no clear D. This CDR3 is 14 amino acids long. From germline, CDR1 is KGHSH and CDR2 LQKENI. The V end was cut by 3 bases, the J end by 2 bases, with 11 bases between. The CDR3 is CASSPGRPPYEQYF. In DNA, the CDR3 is TGTGCCAGCTCACCTGGCCGCCCTCCCTACGAGCAGTACTTC.